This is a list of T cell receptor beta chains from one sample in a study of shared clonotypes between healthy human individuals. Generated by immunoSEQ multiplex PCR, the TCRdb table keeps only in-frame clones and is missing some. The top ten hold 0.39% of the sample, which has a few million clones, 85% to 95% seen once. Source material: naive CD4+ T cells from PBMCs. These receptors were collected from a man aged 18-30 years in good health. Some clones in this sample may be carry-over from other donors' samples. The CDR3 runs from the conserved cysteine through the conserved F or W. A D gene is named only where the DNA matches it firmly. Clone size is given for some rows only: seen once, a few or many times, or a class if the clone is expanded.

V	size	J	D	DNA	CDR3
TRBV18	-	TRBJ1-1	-	TGTGCCAGCTCACCACCGCAGTATGGGGGGACTGAAGCTTTCTTT	CASSPPQYGGTEAFF
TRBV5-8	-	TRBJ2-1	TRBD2	TGTGCCAGCAGCAGGGGACTAGCGGACTACAATGAGCAGTTCTTC	CASSRGLADYNEQFF
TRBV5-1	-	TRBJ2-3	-	TGCGCCAGCAGCTTGGGAAGTAGCGGTCTTAGCACAGATACGCAGTATTTT	CASSLGSSGLSTDTQYF
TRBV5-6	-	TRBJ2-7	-	TGTGCCAGCAGCTCGCCTAGCAACGAGCAGTACTTC	CASSSPSNEQYF
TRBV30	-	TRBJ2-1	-	TGTGCCTGGACGGCGGACTCCTACAATGAGCAGTTCTTC	CAWTADSYNEQFF
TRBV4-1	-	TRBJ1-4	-	TGCGCCAGCAGCCTCGGGACTCCCGGCGGTGAAAAACTGTTTTTT	CASSLGTPGGEKLFF
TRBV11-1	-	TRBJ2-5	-	TGTGCCAGCAGCCCAAGGGACATGAAGACCCAGTACTTC	CASSPRDMKTQYF
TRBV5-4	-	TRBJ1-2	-	TGTGCCAGCAGCACCAAGACTGAGAACTATGGCTACACCTTC	CASSTKTENYGYTF
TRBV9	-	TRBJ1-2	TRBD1	TGTGCCAGCAGCGCAGACAGGGTTTTCGATAACTATGGCTACACCTTC	CASSADRVFDNYGYTF
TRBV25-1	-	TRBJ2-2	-	TGTGCCAGCAGAAGATCAGGGTCCACCGGGGAGCTGTTTTTT	CASRRSGSTGELFF
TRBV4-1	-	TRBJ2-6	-	TGCGCCAGCAGCCACCCCCAGGCAGGTTCCTCTGGGGCCAACGTCCTGACTTTC	CASSHPQAGSSGANVLTF
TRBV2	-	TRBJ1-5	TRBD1	TGTGCCAGCAGCGGGACAGCCAATCAGCCCCAGCATTTT	CASSGTANQPQHF
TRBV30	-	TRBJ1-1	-	TGTGCCTGGGGACAGCCGAACACTGAAGCTTTCTTT	CAWGQPNTEAFF
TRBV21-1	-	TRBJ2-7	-	TGTGCCAGCAGCAAAGTTCCCAGCGGGGACTCCTACGAGCAGTACTTC	CASSKVPSGDSYEQYF
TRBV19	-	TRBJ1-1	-	TGTGCCACAAAAATTTTCATCGGTGAGGGCACTGAAGCTTTCTTT	CATKIFIGEGTEAFF
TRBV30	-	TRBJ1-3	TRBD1	TGTGCCTTAACCGGGACAGGTTTTGGAAACACCATATATTTT	CALTGTGFGNTIYF
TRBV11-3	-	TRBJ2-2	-	TGTGCCAGCAGCTTAGCAGGGACCGGGGAGCTGTTTTTT	CASSLAGTGELFF
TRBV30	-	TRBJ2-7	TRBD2	TGTGCCTGGCAGCTTAGCGGGAGAGGGGGCGAGCAGTACTTC	CAWQLSGRGGEQYF
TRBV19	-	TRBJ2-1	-	TGTGCCAGTAGTCTCCGGCTGTACTCCTACAATGAGCAGTTCTTC	CASSLRLYSYNEQFF
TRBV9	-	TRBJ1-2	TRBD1	TGTGCCAGCAGCCCCCGACAGGGGGCTGGTGGCTACACCTTC	CASSPRQGAGGYTF
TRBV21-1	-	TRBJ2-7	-	TGTGCCAGCAGTTCGCCGGGACTAGCGGAACCCTACGAGCAGTACTTC	CASSSPGLAEPYEQYF
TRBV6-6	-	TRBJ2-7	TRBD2	TGTGCCAGCAGTTCCGGGACTAGCGGGACCTACGAGCAGTACTTC	CASSSGTSGTYEQYF
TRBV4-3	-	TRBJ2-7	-	TGCGCCAGCAGCCAAGCCCATCGATCTTACGGCGAGCAGTACTTC	CASSQAHRSYGEQYF
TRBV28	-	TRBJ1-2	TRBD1	TGTGCCACCAGCCAGGACAGGGAGGACGGCTACACCTTC	CATSQDREDGYTF
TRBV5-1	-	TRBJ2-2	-	TGCGCCAGCAGCGTACCTAGTCAGGCCGGGGAGCTGTTTTTT	CASSVPSQAGELFF
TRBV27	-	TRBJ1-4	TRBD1	TGTGCCAGCAGTCTAATCGGTCCCGGGACAGGTTGGAGGGAAAAACTGTTTTTT	CASSLIGPGTGWREKLFF
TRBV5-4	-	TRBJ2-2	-	TGTGCCAGCAGCCACTTTTCGTCGGTAGCGAACACCGGGGAGCTGTTTTTT	CASSHFSSVANTGELFF
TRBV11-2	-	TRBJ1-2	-	TGTGCCAGCAGCGTCCGACAGGCCCCTAACTATGGCTACACCTTC	CASSVRQAPNYGYTF
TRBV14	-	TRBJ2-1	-	TGTGCCAGCAGCCTCTCAACCTACAATGAGCAGTTCTTC	CASSLSTYNEQFF
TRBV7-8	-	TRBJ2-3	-	TGTGCCAGCAGCTTAGGCCCGCGGGGAAGCACAGATACGCAGTATTTT	CASSLGPRGSTDTQYF
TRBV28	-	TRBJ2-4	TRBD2	TGTGCCAGCAGTTTATCGTGGGAGGGAATAGCCAAAAACATTCAGTACTTC	CASSLSWEGIAKNIQYF
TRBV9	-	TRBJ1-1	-	TGTGCCAGCAGCCCCCACGGGGGGATGACTGAAGCTTTCTTT	CASSPHGGMTEAFF
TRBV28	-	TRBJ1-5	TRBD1	TGTGCCAGCAGTGCCCGACAGGGAGACAATCAGCCCCAGCATTTT	CASSARQGDNQPQHF
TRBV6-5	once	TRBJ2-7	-	TGTGCCAGCACCCAGGACAGTTATAGCTCCTACGAGCAGTACTTC	CASTQDSYSSYEQYF
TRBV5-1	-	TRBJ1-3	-	TGCGCCAGCAGCTTGTTGGCTGGAAACACCATATATTTT	CASSLLAGNTIYF
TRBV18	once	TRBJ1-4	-	TGTGCCAGCTCACCACCTTCGGAACAGAATAATGAAAAACTGTTTTTT	CASSPPSEQNNEKLFF
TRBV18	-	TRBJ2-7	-	TGTGCCAGCTCTTTAGGGGTTTCCTACGAGCAGTACTTC	CASSLGVSYEQYF
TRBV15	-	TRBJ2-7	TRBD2	TGTGCCACCAGCAGAGACCCACCCGGTGTAGCGGGCTCCTACGAGCAGTACTTC	CATSRDPPGVAGSYEQYF
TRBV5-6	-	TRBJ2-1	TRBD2	TGTGCCAGCAGCTCCCCCACCGGGACTAGCGGTTACAATGAGCAGTTCTTC	CASSSPTGTSGYNEQFF
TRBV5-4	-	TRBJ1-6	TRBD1	TGTGCCAGCAGCGCGCGGGACAGGGGCATCTCACCCCTCCACTTT	CASSARDRGISPLHF